This TCR beta chain is from a study of CD8 T cells in Susac syndrome. RNA in amounts of roughly 0.5 to 1 ug was reverse transcribed with random hexamers. A multiplex approach, immunoSEQ multiplex PCR, amplified TCR beta CDR3 across 54 Vbeta and 13 Jbeta. MiXCR was run by TCRdb on the immunoSEQ multiplex PCR reads, yielding one entry per CDR3 protein. Here the sample spans roughly 200,000 distinct CDR3 sequences, around 95% being singletons. As to this clonotype: As yet, its antigen is unknown.

Notes on the study in general: TCR sequencing and HLA analysis covered a relatively small number of individuals.

The germline V gene encodes CDR1 SGHRS and CDR2 YFSETQ. This CDR3 has 14 residues. V lost 2 bases, J lost 1 base, and 9 bases lay in between. Sequencing of TCR beta was undertaken in CD8+ and CD4+ T cells derived from blood. TEMRA cells were FACS-enriched, unlike CD8+ and CD4+ T cells, which were negatively isolated. V and J are TRBV5-1 and TRBJ1-1; maybe TRBD1 (5 bases). The source material was CD4+ T cells from PBMCs. The source of this sequence is a human donor with multiple sclerosis. The CDR3 is CASSLHRTNTEAFF. For the CDR3, the DNA is TGCGCCAGCAGCTTACACAGGACGAACACTGAAGCTTTCTTT.